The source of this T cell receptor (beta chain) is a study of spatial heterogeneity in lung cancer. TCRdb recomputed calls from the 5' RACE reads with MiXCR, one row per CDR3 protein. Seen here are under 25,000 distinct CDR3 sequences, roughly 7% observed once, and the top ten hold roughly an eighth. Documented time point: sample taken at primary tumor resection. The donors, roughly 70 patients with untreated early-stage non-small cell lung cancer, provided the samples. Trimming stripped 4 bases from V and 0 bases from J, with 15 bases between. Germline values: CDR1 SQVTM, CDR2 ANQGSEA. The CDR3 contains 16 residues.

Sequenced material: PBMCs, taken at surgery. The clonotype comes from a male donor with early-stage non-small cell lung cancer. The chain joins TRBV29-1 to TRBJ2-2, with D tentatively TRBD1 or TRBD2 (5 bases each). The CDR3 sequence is CSVGPGPRANTGELFF. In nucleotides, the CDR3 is TGCAGCGTTGGCCCGGGGCCCCGGGCGAACACCGGGGAGCTGTTTTTT.